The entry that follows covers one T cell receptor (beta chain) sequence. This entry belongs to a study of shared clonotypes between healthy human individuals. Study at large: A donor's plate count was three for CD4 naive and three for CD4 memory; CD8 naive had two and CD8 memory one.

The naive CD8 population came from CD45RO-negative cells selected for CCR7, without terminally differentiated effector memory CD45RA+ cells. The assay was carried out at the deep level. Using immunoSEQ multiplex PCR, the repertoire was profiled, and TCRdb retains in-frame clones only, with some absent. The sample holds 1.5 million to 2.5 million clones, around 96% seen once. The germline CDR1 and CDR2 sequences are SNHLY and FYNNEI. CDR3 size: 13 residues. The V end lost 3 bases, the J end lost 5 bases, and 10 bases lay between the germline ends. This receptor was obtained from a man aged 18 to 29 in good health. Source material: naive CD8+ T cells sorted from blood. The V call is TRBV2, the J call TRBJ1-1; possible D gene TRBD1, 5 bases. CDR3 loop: CASSEPGLTEAFF. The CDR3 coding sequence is TGTGCCAGCAGTGAGCCAGGGTTGACTGAAGCTTTCTTT.